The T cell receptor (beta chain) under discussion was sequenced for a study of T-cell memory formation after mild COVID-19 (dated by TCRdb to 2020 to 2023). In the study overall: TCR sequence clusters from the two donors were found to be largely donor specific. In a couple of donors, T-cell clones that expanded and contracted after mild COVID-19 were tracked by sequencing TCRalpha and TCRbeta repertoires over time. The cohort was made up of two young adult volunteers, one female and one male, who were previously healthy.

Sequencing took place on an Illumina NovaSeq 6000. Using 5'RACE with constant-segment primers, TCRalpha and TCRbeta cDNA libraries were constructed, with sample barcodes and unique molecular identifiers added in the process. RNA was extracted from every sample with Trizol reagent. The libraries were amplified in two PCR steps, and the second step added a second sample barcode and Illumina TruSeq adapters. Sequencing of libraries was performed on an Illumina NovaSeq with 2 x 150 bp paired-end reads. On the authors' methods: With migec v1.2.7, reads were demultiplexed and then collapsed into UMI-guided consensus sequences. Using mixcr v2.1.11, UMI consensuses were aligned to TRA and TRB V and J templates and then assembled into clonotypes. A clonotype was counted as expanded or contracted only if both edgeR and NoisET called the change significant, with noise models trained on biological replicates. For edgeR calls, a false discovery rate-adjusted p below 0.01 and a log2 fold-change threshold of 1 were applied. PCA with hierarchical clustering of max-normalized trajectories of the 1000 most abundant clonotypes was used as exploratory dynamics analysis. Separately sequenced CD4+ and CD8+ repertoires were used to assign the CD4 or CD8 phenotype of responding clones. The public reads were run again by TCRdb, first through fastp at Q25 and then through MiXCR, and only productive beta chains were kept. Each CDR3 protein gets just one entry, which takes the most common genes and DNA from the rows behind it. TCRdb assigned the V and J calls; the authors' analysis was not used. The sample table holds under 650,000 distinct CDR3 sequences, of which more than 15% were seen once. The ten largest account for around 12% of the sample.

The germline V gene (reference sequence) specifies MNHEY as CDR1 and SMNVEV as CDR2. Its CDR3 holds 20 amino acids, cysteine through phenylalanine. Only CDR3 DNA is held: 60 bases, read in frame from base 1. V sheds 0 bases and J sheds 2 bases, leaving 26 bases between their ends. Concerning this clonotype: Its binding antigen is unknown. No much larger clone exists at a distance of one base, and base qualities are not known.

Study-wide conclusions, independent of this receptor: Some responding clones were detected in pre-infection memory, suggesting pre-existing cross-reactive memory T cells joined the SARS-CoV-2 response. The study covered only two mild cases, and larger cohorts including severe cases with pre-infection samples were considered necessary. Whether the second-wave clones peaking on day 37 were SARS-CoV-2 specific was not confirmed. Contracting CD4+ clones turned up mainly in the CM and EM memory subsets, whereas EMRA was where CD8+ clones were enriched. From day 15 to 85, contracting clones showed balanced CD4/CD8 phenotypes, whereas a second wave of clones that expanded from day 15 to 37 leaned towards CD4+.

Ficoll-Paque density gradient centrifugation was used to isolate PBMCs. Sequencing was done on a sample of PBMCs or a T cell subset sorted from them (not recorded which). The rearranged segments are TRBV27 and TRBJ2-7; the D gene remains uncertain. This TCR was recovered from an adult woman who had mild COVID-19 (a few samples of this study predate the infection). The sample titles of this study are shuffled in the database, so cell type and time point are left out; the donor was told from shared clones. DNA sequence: TGTGCCAGCAGTTTATCGCTCTCCTCAACTCGGAGAACCCTGACCTACGAGCAGTACTTC. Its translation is CASSLSLSSTRRTLTYEQYF.